This TCR beta chain was retrieved from a study of cytomegalovirus exposure and HLA in healthy donors. Study-level results: The study listed roughly 160 cytomegalovirus-associated TCR beta chains. For most subjects, TCR beta sequences were reported to predict HLA-A and HLA-B alleles with accuracy. Later on, an analysis found that several of the most significant clusters appeared to be linked to common viral pathogens, which included parvovirus B19.

Nominally healthy donors were sampled, though unrecorded immune exposures were likely. The PCR ran on 60 Vbeta and 13 Jbeta primers. Sequencing used immunoSEQ multiplex PCR; TCRdb keeps in-frame clones, though not all of them. The data contain about 92,000 clones, 84% of them seen just once; the ten biggest clones take up approximately 5.6%. CDR1 SGHRS and CDR2 YFSETQ come from the germline V gene. The CDR3 extends over 13 amino acids. Trimming removed 4 bases at V and 6 bases at J, with 13 bases between. As for this clone: Its target is not known.

The source is a woman between 18 and 29 years old in good health and CMV-seropositive. The gene calls are TRBV5-1 and TRBJ1-2; a weak D match, TRBD1 (6 bases). Input material: PBMCs. This CDR3 is CASSHGTRDGYTF. The CDR3 coding sequence is TGCGCCAGCAGCCACGGGACACGGGATGGCTACACCTTC.